The present entry profiles one T cell receptor beta chain with its context. Between the trimmed V and J ends, which lost 2 bases and 3 bases, there was a span of 18 bases. The CDR3 runs to 16 residues. CDR1 SGHRS and CDR2 YFSETQ come from the germline V gene. The sample comes from a study of CD8 T cells in Susac syndrome. An input of about 0.45 to 1 ug of RNA was subjected to reverse transcription using random hexamers. TCRdb reanalysed the immunoSEQ multiplex PCR reads using MiXCR and keeps one entry per CDR3 protein. Of about 300,000 distinct CDR3 sequences in the sample, approximately 90% were seen once.

The clonotype comes from a human donor with multiple sclerosis. The sample comprised CD4+ T cells from PBMCs. This sequence joins TRBV5-1 and TRBJ2-7; the D call may be TRBD1 or TRBD2 (5 bases each). The CDR3 is CASSLLVPGPLYEQYF. CDR3 sequence (DNA): TGCGCCAGCAGCTTACTAGTCCCGGGGCCGCTCTACGAGCAGTACTTC. The entire variable domain, with the rest obtained from reference TRBV5-1 and TRBJ2-7, is as follows: KAGVTQTPRYLIKTRGQQVTLSCSPISGHRSVSWYQQTPGQGLQFLFEYFSETQRNKGNFPGRFSGRQFSNSRSEMNVSTLELGDSALYLCASSLLVPGPLYEQYFGPGTRLTVT.